Listed here are 2 T cell receptor beta chains from one sample, sequenced in a study of Tregs in tolerant kidney transplant recipients. Data came from immunoSEQ multiplex PCR; TCRdb stores just in-frame clones and leaves some out. This table has 69,000 or so clones, around nine tenths appearing once. The sample consisted of CD4+ T cells from blood, taken before the transplant. The receptor source for this set is a human donor who received a combined kidney and bone marrow transplant.

The chain joins TRBV6-6 to TRBJ1-5; TRBD1 is a possible D gene (6 bases). This CDR3 is 14 amino acids long. The germline V and J ends were trimmed by 10 bases and 3 bases, with 16 bases remaining between them. Germline values: CDR1 MNHNY, CDR2 SVGAGI (reference sequence). Written as DNA, the CDR3 is TGTGCCACTTCTCCCGGGACACACAATCAGCCCCAGCATTTT. It specifies CATSPGTHNQPQHF.

This chain joins TRBV30 and TRBJ2-3; 9 nucleotides line up with TRBD2. V gave up 6 bases and J gave up 3 bases; unmatched junction bases: 10. The germline gives CDR1 GTSNPN, CDR2 SVGIG (reference sequence). The CDR3 spans 15 residues. CDR3 protein: CACQTSGDGTDTQYF. Here the CDR3 DNA reads TGTGCCTGCCAGACTAGCGGAGATGGGACAGATACGCAGTATTTT. The entire variable domain, with the rest obtained from reference TRBV30 and TRBJ2-3, is as follows: SQTIHQWPATLVQPVGSPLSLECTVEGTSNPNLYWYRQAAGRGLQLLFYSVGIGQISSEVPQNLSASRPQDRQFILSSKKLLLSDSGFYLCACQTSGDGTDTQYFGPGTRLTVL.